Listed here are 25 T cell receptor beta chains from one sample, sequenced in a study of blood T cell repertoires in COVID-19. Assay used: immunoSEQ multiplex PCR; TCRdb lists only in-frame clones, some missing. The sample records roughly 400,000 clones, around 91% being singletons. Input material: PBMCs or T cells enriched from blood (not recorded which). These receptors originate from a man younger than 35 who had recovered from COVID-19.

The chain employs TRBV30 and TRBJ2-7; 10 bases agree with TRBD1. The V segment lost 8 bases and the J segment 3 bases; nucleotides outside the gene matches: 4. From germline, CDR1 is GTSNPN and CDR2 SVGIG (reference sequence). The CDR3 is 12 residues long. CDR3 in DNA: TGTGCCGGGGACAGGGGTTACTACGAGCAGTACTTC. This encodes CAGDRGYYEQYF.

The genes are TRBV19 and TRBJ1-2; 10 bases agree with TRBD1. The CDR3 runs 15 residues. CDR1 LNHDA and CDR2 SQIVND come from the germline V gene (reference sequence). Trimming cost V 4 bases and J 2 bases; bases outside gene matches: 4. The CDR3 DNA reads TGTGCCAGTAGTAAGACAGGGGGCTTGAACTATGGCTACACCTTC. Protein product: CASSKTGGLNYGYTF.

This sequence joins TRBV19 and TRBJ2-7, with a weak D call TRBD2 (6 bases). The ends were cut back, 6 bases at V and 2 bases at J, with 14 bases in the middle. Germline CDR1 is LNHDA and CDR2 is SQIVND (reference sequence). The CDR3 extends over 14 amino acids. The CDR3 loop reads CASSPGDMTYEQYF. CDR3 sequence (DNA): TGTGCCAGTAGCCCGGGAGATATGACCTACGAGCAGTACTTC.

The genes are TRBV5-1 and TRBJ2-3; D is undetermined. Trimming left V 0 bases short and J 1 base short, with 9 bases between. Germline CDR1 reads SGHRS; CDR2 reads YFSETQ. The CDR3 length is 15 residues. The CDR3 sequence: CASSLGVKGTDTQYF. The CDR3 nucleotides read TGCGCCAGCAGCTTGGGCGTCAAAGGCACAGATACGCAGTATTTT.

The J gene is TRBJ1-4, the V gene TRBV10-3, with D perhaps TRBD1 (6 bases). Per germline, CDR1 ENHRY and CDR2 SYGVKD. The V gene lost 10 bases and the J gene lost 8 bases, with 17 bases spanning the gap. This CDR3 has 13 residues. The CDR3 DNA sequence: TGTGCCACCGGACAGAGTTCGGACGAAAAACTGTTTTTT. Its translation is CATGQSSDEKLFF.

This chain uses TRBV18 with TRBJ1-2; D is possibly TRBD1 (5 bases). Germline-derived CDR1 and CDR2 are KGHSH and LQKENI. This CDR3 is built from 13 residues. Trimming cost V 3 bases and J 8 bases, with 13 bases left between them. The DNA of the CDR3 is TGTGCCAGCTCACCGGGGGGATATGACGGCTACACCTTC. Its protein is CASSPGGYDGYTF. The full variable domain, with the rest looked up from reference TRBV18 and TRBJ1-2, is NAGVMQNPRHLVRRRGQEARLRCSPMKGHSHVYWYRQLPEEGLKFMVYLQKENIIDESGMPKERFSAEFPKEGPSILRIQQVVRGDSAAYFCASSPGGYDGYTFGSGTRLTVV.

The V call is TRBV14, the J call TRBJ2-2; D is unclear. Trimming stripped 4 bases from V and 5 bases from J, with 14 bases between. CDR1 SGHDN and CDR2 FVKESK come from the germline V gene. CDR3 length equals 15 residues. The CDR3 DNA follows: TGTGCCAGCAGCCCCTCTATGGCGGCAACCGGGGAGCTGTTTTTT. This translates into CASSPSMAATGELFF.

This clone has more than one count but fewer than ten. The CDR3 loop is CAWRPGQYYGYTF. In nucleotides, the CDR3 is TGTGCCTGGCGACCGGGACAGTACTATGGCTACACCTTC. V usage is TRBV30 and J usage is TRBJ1-2; 7 nucleotides align to TRBD1. The junction had 6 bases not matched to a gene; V was cut back by 5 bases and J by 3 bases. The CDR3 loop spans 13 amino acids. Germline V CDR1 and CDR2: GTSNPN, SVGIG (reference sequence).

The rearrangement joins TRBV30 to TRBJ1-2; 12 nucleotides agree with TRBD1. The CDR3 length is 15 residues. CDR1 is GTSNPN and CDR2 is SVGIG in the germline V gene (reference sequence). After removal of 4 bases from V and 8 bases from J, the junction contained 11 bases not matched to a gene. The CDR3 DNA reads TGTGCCTGGACCGTCCCCGGGACAGGGGGCGGCGGCTACACCTTC. It translates to CAWTVPGTGGGGYTF.

The chain carries TRBV5-6 and TRBJ2-2, with a weak D call TRBD2 (5 bases). Germline CDR1 and CDR2: SGHDT and YYEEEE. With 3 bases removed from V and 0 bases from J, the gap between germline ends came to 12 bases. The CDR3 covers 16 residues. The CDR3 coding sequence is TGTGCCAGCAGCTCTCGTCCAGCGGCGAACACCGGGGAGCTGTTTTTT. Its protein is CASSSRPAANTGELFF.

The chain employs TRBV5-1 and TRBJ2-1; TRBD2 matches at 10 bases. V lost 4 bases to trimming and J lost 6 bases; unmatched junction nucleotides: 7. The germline CDR1 and CDR2 sequences are SGHRS and YFSETQ. CDR3 length: 15 residues. Here the CDR3 reads CASSPPGLALNEQFF. The CDR3 DNA is TGCGCCAGCAGCCCACCGGGACTAGCGCTCAATGAGCAGTTCTTC.

V is TRBV5-4 and J is TRBJ2-1; 10 nucleotides line up with TRBD2. The CDR3 runs 15 residues. CDR1 and CDR2 from the germline V gene are SGHNT and YYREEE (reference sequence). The ends lost 4 bases at V and 5 bases at J; junction bases unmatched: 6. CDR3 loop: CASSPAGGPDNEQFF. Here the CDR3 DNA reads TGTGCCAGCAGCCCAGCGGGAGGGCCGGACAATGAGCAGTTCTTC.

The chain has TRBV19 and TRBJ1-2, with D possibly TRBD1 on 5 matching bases. Germline V CDR1 and CDR2: LNHDA, SQIVND (reference sequence). Trimming removed 9 bases from V and 5 bases from J, with 10 bases in between. The CDR3 is 11 residues long. CDR3 DNA: TGTGCCAGCACAGGTTTTTATGGCTACACCTTC. Translation: CASTGFYGYTF.

V is TRBV11-2 and J is TRBJ1-2, with D uncertain. This CDR3 region has 12 residues. Trimming pared 6 bases from V and 4 bases from J, leaving 9 bases between. In germline, CDR1 is SGHAT, CDR2 FQNNGV. This CDR3 is CASRSGSYGYTF. CDR3 nucleotides: TGTGCCAGCAGAAGCGGAAGCTATGGCTACACCTTC.

Only a few counts were recorded for this clone. For the CDR3, the DNA is TGTGCCAGCAGCTTAATGAGGGACCACAGGGACGTGAACACTGAAGCTTTCTTT. Translation gives CASSLMRDHRDVNTEAFF. The chain combines TRBV7-9 with TRBJ1-1, with D tentatively TRBD1 (6 bases). CDR1 and CDR2 from the germline V gene are SEHNR and FQNEAQ (reference sequence). The V and J ends lost 2 bases and 0 bases respectively, with 19 bases between them. This CDR3 spans 18 amino acids.

The chain employs TRBV7-9 and TRBJ1-3, with D possibly matching TRBD1 (5 bases). The germline V gene encodes CDR1 SEHNR and CDR2 FQNEAQ (reference sequence). The CDR3 is 14 residues long. The V and J ends lost 7 bases and 0 bases respectively, with 10 bases between them. CDR3 DNA sequence: TGTGCCAGCAAAAGGCAGGGCTCTGGAAACACCATATATTTT. The encoded protein is CASKRQGSGNTIYF.

The CDR3 loop is CASSSTGGLGEQYF. In nucleotides, the CDR3 is TGTGCCAGCAGCTCGACAGGGGGCCTGGGTGAGCAGTACTTC. The chain employs TRBV7-8 and TRBJ2-7; 10 bases map to TRBD1. With 4 bases clipped from V and 7 bases from J, the junction kept 7 bases outside the gene matches. The CDR3 runs 14 residues. From germline, CDR1 is SGHVS and CDR2 FQNEAQ.

This chain links TRBV25-1 with TRBJ1-2; D might be TRBD1 (5 bases). V gave up 6 bases and J gave up 0 bases, with 8 bases separating them. Germline V gives CDR1 MGHDK, CDR2 SYGVNS. The CDR3 runs 13 residues. DNA for the CDR3: TGTGCCAGCAGCGCCAGGGCTAACTATGGCTACACCTTC. Its translation: CASSARANYGYTF.

This chain uses TRBV29-1 with TRBJ1-1; D not resolved. Trimming took off 4 bases at V and 0 bases at J, with 15 bases between the two ends. The CDR3 is 15 amino acids. The germline gives CDR1 SQVTM, CDR2 ANQGSEA. CDR3 nucleotide sequence: TGCAGCGTTGCCGGCGGAGACGTTATGAACACTGAAGCTTTCTTT. It codes for CSVAGGDVMNTEAFF.

The gene calls are TRBV5-4 and TRBJ1-5; D is ambiguous. Germline V gene data show CDR1 as SGHNT and CDR2 as YYREEE (reference sequence). Trimming removed 0 bases from V and 5 bases from J, with 9 bases in between. The length of the CDR3 is 14 residues. The DNA for the CDR3 is TGTGCCAGCAGCTTGGGGCAGGCTGATCAGCCCCAGCATTTT. Translation gives CASSLGQADQPQHF.

The CDR3 DNA follows: TGTGCCAGCAGCCGGACTAGCGGGAGTACCGGGGAGCTGTTTTTT. Amino acid sequence: CASSRTSGSTGELFF. V usage is TRBV5-4 and J usage is TRBJ2-2, with TRBD2 identical over 13 bases. CDR1 SGHNT and CDR2 YYREEE come from the germline V gene (reference sequence). Trimming took 4 bases from V and 5 from J; bases not matched to a gene: 2. This CDR3 contains 15 residues. Filled out from reference TRBV5-4 and TRBJ2-2, the complete variable domain reads ETGVTQSPTHLIKTRGQQVTLRCSSQSGHNTVSWYQQALGQGPQFIFQYYREEENGRGNFPPRFSGLQFPNYSSELNVNALELDDSALYLCASSRTSGSTGELFFGEGSRLTVL.

The V call is TRBV19, the J call TRBJ1-1; 8 bases are shared with TRBD1. V lost 8 bases to trimming and J lost 3 bases; unmatched junction nucleotides: 2. This CDR3 is 12 amino acids long. Germline V lookup: CDR1 LNHDA, CDR2 SQIVND (reference sequence). CDR3 bases: TGTGCCAGTGAGGACAGGGACACTGAAGCTTTCTTT. Its protein product is CASEDRDTEAFF.

J is TRBJ1-1 and V is TRBV4-2; 10 nucleotides align to TRBD1. Germline loops: CDR1 LGHNA, CDR2 YNFKEQ. V lost 1 base to trimming and J lost 6 bases; unmatched junction nucleotides: 5. The CDR3 sequence is 15 residues long. The CDR3 bases are TGTGCCAGCAGCCAAGGCCGGGGGACAGGGGCTGAAGCTTTCTTT. Protein product: CASSQGRGTGAEAFF.

This sequence joins TRBV6-5 and TRBJ1-1, with 7 positions matching TRBD1. The trim removed 2 bases at V and 4 bases at J, leaving 4 bases unmatched. The CDR3 is 14 residues long. Germline CDR1 and CDR2: MNHEY and SVGAGI. The CDR3 region has the DNA TGTGCCAGCAGTTACGACAGGGTCGCCACTGAAGCTTTCTTT. It codes for CASSYDRVATEAFF.

This clone has more than one count but fewer than ten. J is TRBJ1-5 and V is TRBV2, with D hard to call. The CDR3 sequence is 11 residues long. Trimming left V 8 bases short and J 10 bases short, with 12 bases between. CDR1 is SNHLY and CDR2 is FYNNEI in the germline V gene. The CDR3 nucleotides read TGTGCCAGCCGAAGCGGTATTCCCCAGCATTTT. Its translation: CASRSGIPQHF.